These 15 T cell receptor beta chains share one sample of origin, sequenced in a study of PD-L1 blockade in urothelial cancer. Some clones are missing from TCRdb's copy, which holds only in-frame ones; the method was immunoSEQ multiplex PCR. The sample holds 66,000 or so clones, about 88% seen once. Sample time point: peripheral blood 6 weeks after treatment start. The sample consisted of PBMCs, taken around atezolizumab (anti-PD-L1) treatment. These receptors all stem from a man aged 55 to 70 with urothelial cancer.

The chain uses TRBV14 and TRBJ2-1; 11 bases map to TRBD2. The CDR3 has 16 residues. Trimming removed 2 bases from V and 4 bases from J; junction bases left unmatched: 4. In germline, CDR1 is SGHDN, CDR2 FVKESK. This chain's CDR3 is CASSQPGTSGYNEQFF. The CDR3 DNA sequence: TGTGCCAGCAGCCAACCCGGGACTAGCGGTTACAATGAGCAGTTCTTC.

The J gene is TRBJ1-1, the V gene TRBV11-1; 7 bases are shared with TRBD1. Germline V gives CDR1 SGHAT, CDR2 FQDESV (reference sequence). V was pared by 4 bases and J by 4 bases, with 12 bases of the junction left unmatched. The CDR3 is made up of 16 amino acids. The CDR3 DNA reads TGTGCCAGCAGCTCAGGGCGGGGACAGCTAATCACTGAAGCTTTCTTT. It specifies CASSSGRGQLITEAFF.

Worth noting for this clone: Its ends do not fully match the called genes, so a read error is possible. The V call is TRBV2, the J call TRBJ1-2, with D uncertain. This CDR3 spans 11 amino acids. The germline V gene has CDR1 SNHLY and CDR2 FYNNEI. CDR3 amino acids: CAISHNYGYTF. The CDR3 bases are TGTGCCATCAGTCATAACTATGGCTACACCTTC.

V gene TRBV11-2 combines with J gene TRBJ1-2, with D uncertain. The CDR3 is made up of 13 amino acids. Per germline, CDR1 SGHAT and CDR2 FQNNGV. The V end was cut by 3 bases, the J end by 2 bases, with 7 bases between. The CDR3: CASSFTGNYGYTF. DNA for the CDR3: TGTGCCAGCAGCTTCACGGGGAACTATGGCTACACCTTC.

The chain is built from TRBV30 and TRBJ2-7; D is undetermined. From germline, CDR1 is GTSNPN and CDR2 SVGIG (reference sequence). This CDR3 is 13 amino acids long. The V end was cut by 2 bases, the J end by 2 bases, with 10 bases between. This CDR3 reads CAWSLSRAYEQYF. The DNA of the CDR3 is TGTGCCTGGAGTCTCTCTCGGGCCTACGAGCAGTACTTC.

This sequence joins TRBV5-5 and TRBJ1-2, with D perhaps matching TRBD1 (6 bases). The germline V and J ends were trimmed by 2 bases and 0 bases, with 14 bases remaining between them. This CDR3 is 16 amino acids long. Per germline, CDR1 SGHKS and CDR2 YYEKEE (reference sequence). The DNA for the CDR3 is TGTGCCAGCAGCTTATCGCTCAGGGGCGCTAACTATGGCTACACCTTC. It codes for CASSLSLRGANYGYTF.

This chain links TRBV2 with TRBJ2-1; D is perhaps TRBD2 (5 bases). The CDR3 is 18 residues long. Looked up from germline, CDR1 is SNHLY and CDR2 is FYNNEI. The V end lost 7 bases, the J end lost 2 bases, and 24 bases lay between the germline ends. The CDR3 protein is CASTAAGASLGAYNEQFF. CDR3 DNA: TGTGCCAGCACCGCTGCGGGTGCTAGCCTGGGTGCCTACAATGAGCAGTTCTTC.

CDR3 in amino acids: CASSLEETESSYNEQFF. The CDR3, as DNA: TGTGCCAGCAGCTTAGAGGAGACAGAATCCTCCTACAATGAGCAGTTCTTC. V gene TRBV11-2 combines with J gene TRBJ2-1; weak D call: TRBD1 (5 bases). This CDR3 comprises 17 residues. Germline CDR1 SGHAT, CDR2 FQNNGV. Trimming cost V 0 bases and J 0 bases, with 12 bases left between them.

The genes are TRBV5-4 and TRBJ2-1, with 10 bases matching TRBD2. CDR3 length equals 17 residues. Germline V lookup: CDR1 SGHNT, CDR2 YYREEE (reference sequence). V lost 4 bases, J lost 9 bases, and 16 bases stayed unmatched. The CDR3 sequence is CASSPGETSGVFSEQFF. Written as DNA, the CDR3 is TGTGCCAGCAGCCCCGGCGAAACTAGCGGGGTTTTTAGTGAGCAGTTCTTC.

The CDR3 DNA reads as TGTGCCAGCAGCCGGGCCCCCAGCGGGAGTTCGGCAGATACGCAGTATTTT. This codes for CASSRAPSGSSADTQYF. The rearrangement links TRBV7-3 to TRBJ2-3; 8 bases align to TRBD2. Germline lookup yields CDR1 SGHTA and CDR2 FQGTGA. The CDR3 is made up of 17 amino acids. The V and J ends lost 5 bases and 4 bases, in that order; junction bases with no gene match: 14. Full variable domain (outside the CDR3, taken from reference TRBV7-3 and TRBJ2-3): GAGVSQTPSNKVTEKGKYVELRCDPISGHTALYWYRQSLGQGPEFLIYFQGTGAADDSGLPNDRFFAVRPEGSVSTLKIQRTERGDSAVYLCASSRAPSGSSADTQYFGPGTRLTVL.

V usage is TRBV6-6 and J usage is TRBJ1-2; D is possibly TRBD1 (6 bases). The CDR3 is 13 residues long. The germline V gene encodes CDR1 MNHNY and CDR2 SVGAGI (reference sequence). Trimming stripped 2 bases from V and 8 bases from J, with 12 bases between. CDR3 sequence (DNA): TGTGCCAGCAGTTACCCAGGGGATACGGGCTACACCTTC. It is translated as CASSYPGDTGYTF.

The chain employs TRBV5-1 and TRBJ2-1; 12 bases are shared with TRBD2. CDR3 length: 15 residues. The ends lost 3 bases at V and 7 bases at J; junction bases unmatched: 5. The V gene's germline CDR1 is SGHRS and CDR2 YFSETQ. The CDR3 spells CASSYGGTSGNEQFF. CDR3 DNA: TGCGCCAGCAGCTACGGGGGGACTAGCGGGAATGAGCAGTTCTTC.

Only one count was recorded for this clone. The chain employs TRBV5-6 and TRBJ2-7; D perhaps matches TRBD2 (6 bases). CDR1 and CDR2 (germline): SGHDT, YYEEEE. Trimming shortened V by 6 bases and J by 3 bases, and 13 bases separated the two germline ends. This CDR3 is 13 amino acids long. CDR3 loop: CASTPDGSYEQYF. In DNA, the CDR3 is TGTGCCAGCACCCCGGACGGGAGCTACGAGCAGTACTTC. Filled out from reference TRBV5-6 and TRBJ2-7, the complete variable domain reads DAGVTQSPTHLIKTRGQQVTLRCSPKSGHDTVSWYQQALGQGPQFIFQYYEEEERQRGNFPDRFSGHQFPNYSSELNVNALLLGDSALYLCASTPDGSYEQYFGPGTRLTVT.

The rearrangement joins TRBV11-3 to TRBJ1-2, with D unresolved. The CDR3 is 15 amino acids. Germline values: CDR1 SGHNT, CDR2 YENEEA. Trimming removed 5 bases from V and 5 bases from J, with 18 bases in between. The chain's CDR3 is CASSPGGEILYGYTF. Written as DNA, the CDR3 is TGTGCCAGCAGCCCGGGCGGGGAAATCCTTTATGGCTACACCTTC.

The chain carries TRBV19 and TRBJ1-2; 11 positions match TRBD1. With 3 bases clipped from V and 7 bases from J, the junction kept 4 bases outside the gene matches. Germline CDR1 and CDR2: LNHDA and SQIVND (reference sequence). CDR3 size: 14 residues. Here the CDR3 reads CASSIGTGGGGYTF. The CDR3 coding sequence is TGTGCCAGTAGTATTGGGACAGGGGGAGGTGGCTACACCTTC. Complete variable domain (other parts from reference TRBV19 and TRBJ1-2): DGGITQSPKYLFRKEGQNVTLSCEQNLNHDAMYWYRQDPGQGLRLIYYSQIVNDFQKGDIAEGYSVSREKKESFPLTVTSAQKNPTAFYLCASSIGTGGGGYTFGSGTRLTVV.